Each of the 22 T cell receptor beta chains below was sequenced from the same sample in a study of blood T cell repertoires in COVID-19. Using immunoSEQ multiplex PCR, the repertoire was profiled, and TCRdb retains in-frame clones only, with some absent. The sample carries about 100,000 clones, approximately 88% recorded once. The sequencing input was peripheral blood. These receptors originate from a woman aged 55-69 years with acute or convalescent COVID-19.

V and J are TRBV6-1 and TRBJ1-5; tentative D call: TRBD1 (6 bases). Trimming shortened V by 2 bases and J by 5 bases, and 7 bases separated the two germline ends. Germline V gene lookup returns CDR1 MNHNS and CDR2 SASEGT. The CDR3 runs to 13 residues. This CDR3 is CASSEHRDQPQHF. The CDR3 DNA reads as TGTGCCAGCAGTGAACACAGGGATCAGCCCCAGCATTTT.

This CDR3 is CASSSRDRAQHEQFF. In DNA, the CDR3 is TGTGCCAGCTCATCCCGGGACAGGGCACAACATGAGCAGTTCTTC. The gene calls are TRBV18 and TRBJ2-1, with 9 bases aligning to TRBD1. The CDR3 totals 15 residues. The J segment lost 8 bases and the V segment lost 5 bases, leaving 10 bases of the junction unmatched. Germline CDR1 reads KGHSH; CDR2 reads LQKENI.

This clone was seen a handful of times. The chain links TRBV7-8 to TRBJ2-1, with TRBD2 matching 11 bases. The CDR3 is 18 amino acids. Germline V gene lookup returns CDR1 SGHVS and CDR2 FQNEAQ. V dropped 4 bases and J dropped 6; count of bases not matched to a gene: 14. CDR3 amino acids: CASSSRGLAEIGGNEQFF. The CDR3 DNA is TGTGCCAGCAGCTCAAGGGGACTAGCGGAAATCGGAGGCAATGAGCAGTTCTTC.

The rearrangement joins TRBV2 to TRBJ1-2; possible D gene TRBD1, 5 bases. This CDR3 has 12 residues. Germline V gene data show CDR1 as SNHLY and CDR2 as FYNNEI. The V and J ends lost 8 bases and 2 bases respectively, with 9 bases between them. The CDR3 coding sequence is TGTGCCAGCGCCCAGGGAAACTATGGCTACACCTTC. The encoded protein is CASAQGNYGYTF.

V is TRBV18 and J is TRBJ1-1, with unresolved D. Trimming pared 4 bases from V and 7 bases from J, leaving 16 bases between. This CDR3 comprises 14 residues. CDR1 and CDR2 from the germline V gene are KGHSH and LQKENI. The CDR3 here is CASSRKSGPSEAFF. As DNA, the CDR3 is TGTGCCAGCTCACGCAAGAGCGGTCCCAGTGAAGCTTTCTTT.

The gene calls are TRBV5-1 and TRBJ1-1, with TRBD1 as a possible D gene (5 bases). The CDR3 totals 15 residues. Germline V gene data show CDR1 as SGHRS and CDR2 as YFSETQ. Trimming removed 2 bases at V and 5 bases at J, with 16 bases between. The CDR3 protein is CASSLPSPGGTEAFF. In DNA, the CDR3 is TGCGCCAGCAGCTTACCGAGCCCCGGGGGGACTGAAGCTTTCTTT. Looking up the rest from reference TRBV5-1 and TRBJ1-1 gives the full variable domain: KAGVTQTPRYLIKTRGQQVTLSCSPISGHRSVSWYQQTPGQGLQFLFEYFSETQRNKGNFPGRFSGRQFSNSRSEMNVSTLELGDSALYLCASSLPSPGGTEAFFGQGTRLTVV.

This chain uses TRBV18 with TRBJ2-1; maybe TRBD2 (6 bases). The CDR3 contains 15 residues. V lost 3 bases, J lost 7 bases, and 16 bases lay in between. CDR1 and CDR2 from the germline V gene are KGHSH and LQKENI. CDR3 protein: CASSPQAGRSNEQFF. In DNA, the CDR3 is TGTGCCAGCTCACCGCAGGCGGGACGGTCTAATGAGCAGTTCTTC.

In DNA, the CDR3 is TGTGCCAGCATTCCCAGGGGGCAGTGGGACACTGAAGCTTTCTTT. Its translation: CASIPRGQWDTEAFF. The J gene is TRBJ1-1, the V gene TRBV27; TRBD1 agrees at 8 bases. Germline CDR1 MNHEY, CDR2 SMNVEV (reference sequence). The V and J ends lost 7 bases and 3 bases, in that order; junction bases with no gene match: 10. CDR3 length: 15 residues.

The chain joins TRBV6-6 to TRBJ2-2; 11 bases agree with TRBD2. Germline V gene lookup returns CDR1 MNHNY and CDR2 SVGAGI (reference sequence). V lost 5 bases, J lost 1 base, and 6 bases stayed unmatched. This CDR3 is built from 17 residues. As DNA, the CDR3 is TGTGCCAGCAGTCCCCGGACTAGCGGGCGGAACACCGGGGAGCTGTTTTTT. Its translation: CASSPRTSGRNTGELFF.

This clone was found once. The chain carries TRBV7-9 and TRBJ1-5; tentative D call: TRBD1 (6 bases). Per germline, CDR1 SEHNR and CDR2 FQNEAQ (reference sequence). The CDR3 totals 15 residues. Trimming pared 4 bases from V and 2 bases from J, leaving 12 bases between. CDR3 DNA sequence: TGTGCCAGCAGCTCTACAGGGTTAGGCAATCAGCCCCAGCATTTT. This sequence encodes CASSSTGLGNQPQHF.

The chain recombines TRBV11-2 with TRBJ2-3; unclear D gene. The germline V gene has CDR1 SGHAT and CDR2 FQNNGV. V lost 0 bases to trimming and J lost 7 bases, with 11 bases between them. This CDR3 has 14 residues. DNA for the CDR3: TGTGCCAGCAGCTTAGAGGCGGTTAAGAATACGCAGTATTTT. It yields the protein CASSLEAVKNTQYF. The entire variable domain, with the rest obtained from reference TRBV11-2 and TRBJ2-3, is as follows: EAGVAQSPRYKIIEKRQSVAFWCNPISGHATLYWYQQILGQGPKLLIQFQNNGVVDDSQLPKDRFSAERLKGVDSTLKIQPAKLEDSAVYLCASSLEAVKNTQYFGPGTRLTVL.

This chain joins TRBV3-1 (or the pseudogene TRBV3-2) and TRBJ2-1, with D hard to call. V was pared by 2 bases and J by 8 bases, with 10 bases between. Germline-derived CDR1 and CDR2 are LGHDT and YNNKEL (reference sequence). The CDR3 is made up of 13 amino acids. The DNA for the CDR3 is TGTGCCAGCAGCCAAACTCGGGTGGATGAGCAGTTCTTC. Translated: CASSQTRVDEQFF.

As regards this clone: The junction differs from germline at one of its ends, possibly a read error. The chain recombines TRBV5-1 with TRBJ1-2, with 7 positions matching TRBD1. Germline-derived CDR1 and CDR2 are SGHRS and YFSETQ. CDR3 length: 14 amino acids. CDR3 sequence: CASSLVAGTAQIAF. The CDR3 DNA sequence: TGCGCCAGCAGCTTGGTCGCCGGGACAGCCCAAATTGCCTTC. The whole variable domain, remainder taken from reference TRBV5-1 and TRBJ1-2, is KAGVTQTPRYLIKTRGQQVTLSCSPISGHRSVSWYQQTPGQGLQFLFEYFSETQRNKGNFPGRFSGRQFSNSRSEMNVSTLELGDSALYLCASSLVAGTAQIAFGSGTRLTVV.

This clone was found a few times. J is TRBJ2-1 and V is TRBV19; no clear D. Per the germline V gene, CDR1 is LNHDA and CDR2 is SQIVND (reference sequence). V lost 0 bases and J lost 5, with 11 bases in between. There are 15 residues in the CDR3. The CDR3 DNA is TGTGCCAGTAGTATAGATAACCAGCGTCACAATGAGCAGTTCTTC. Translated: CASSIDNQRHNEQFF.

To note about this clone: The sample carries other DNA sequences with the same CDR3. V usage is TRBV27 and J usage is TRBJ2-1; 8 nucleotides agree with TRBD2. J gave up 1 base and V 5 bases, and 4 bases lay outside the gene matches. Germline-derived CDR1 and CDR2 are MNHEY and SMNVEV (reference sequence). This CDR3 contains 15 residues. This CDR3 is CASSLSGSSYNEQFF. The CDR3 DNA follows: TGTGCCAGCAGTCTAAGCGGGAGTTCCTACAATGAGCAGTTCTTC.

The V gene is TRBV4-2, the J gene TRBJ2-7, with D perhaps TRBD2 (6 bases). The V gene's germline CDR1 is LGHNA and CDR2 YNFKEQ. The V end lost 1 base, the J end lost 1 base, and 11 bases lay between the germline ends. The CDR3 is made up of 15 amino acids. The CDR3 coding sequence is TGTGCCAGCAGCCAAGGGGGGGAGAAATCCTACGAGCAGTACTTC. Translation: CASSQGGEKSYEQYF.

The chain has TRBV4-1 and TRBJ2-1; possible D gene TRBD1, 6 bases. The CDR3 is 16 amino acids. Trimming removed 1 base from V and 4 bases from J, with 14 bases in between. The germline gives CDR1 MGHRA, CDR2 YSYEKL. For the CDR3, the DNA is TGCGCCAGCAGCCAAGGGGTAGGGGGACCGTACAATGAGCAGTTCTTC. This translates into CASSQGVGGPYNEQFF.

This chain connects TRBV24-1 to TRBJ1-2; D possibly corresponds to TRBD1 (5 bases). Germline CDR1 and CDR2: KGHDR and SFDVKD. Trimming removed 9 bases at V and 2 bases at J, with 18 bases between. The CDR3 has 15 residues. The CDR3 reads CATSHPQEGNYGYTF. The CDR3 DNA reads TGTGCCACCTCGCATCCACAGGAGGGAAACTATGGCTACACCTTC.

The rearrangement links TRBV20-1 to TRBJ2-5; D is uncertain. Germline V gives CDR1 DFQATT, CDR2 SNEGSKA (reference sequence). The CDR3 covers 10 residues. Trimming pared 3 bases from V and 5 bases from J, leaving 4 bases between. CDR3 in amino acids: CSARRETQYF. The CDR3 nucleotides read TGCAGTGCTAGGAGGGAGACCCAGTACTTC.

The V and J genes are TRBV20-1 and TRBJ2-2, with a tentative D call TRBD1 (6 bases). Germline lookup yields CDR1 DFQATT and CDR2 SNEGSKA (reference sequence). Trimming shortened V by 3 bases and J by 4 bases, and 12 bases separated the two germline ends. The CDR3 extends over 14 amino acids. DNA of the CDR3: TGCAGTGCTAGTCCTGGGACAAGCACCGGGGAGCTGTTTTTT. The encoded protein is CSASPGTSTGELFF.

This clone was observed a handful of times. CDR3 bases: TGTGCCTGGGGGCTATATGGCTACACCTTC. This codes for CAWGLYGYTF. The chain carries TRBV30 and TRBJ1-2; D is unclear. The CDR3 contains 10 residues. V lost 5 bases and J lost 5, with 6 bases in between. Germline V gene lookup returns CDR1 GTSNPN and CDR2 SVGIG (reference sequence).

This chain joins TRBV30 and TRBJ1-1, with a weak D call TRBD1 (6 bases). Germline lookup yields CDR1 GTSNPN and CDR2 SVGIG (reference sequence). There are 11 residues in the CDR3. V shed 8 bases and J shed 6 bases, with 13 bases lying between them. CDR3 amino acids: CAGKGDAEAFF. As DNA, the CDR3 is TGTGCCGGGAAGGGGGACGCTGAAGCTTTCTTT.